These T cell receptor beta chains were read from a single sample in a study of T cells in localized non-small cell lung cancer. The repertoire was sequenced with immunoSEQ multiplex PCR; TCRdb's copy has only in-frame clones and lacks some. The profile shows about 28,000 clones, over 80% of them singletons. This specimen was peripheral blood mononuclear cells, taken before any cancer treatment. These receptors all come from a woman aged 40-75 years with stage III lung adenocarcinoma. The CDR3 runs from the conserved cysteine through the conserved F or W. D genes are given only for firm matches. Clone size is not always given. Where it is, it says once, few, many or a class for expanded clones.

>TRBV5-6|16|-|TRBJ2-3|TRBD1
TGTGCCAGCAGCTGGGACAGGGGAGTAAGCACAGATACGCAGTATTTT
CASSWDRGVSTDTQYF
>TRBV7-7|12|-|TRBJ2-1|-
TGTGCTAGCAGCCTTGATGGGAATGAGCAGTTCTTC
CASSLDGNEQFF
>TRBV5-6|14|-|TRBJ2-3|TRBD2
TGTGCCAGCAGCTCTCGGACTAGTACAGATACGCAGTATTTT
CASSSRTSTDTQYF
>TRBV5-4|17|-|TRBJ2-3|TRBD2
TGTGCCAGCAGCTTGGTTAGCGGGGGGCTCCTCGAAGATACGCAGTATTTT
CASSLVSGGLLEDTQYF
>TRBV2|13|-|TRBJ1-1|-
TGTGCCAGCAAGGCAGATATGAACACTGAAGCTTTCTTT
CASKADMNTEAFF
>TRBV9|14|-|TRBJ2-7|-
TGTGCCAGCAGCGTAACGTTTAATTCCTACGAGCAGTACTTC
CASSVTFNSYEQYF
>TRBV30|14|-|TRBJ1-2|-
TGTGCCTGGAGCGGTGACAGGTCTCCCTATGGCTACACCTTC
CAWSGDRSPYGYTF
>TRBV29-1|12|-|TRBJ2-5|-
TGCAGCGCCCGAACACCCCAAGAGACCCAGTACTTC
CSARTPQETQYF
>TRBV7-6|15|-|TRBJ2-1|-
TGTGCCAGCAGCCTTTCAGGCAGCTCCTACAATGAGCAGTTCTTC
CASSLSGSSYNEQFF
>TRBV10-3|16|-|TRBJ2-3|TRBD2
TGTGCCATCAGTCCGGTTTTAGCGGGGGGCACAGATACGCAGTATTTT
CAISPVLAGGTDTQYF
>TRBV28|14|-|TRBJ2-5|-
TGTGCCAGCAGTTTGCCCGCCGGCCAAGAGACCCAGTACTTC
CASSLPAGQETQYF
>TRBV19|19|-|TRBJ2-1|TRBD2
TGTGCCAGTAGTATAGATGGTAGCGGGGTAGAAGGCTCCTACAATGAGCAGTTCTTC
CASSIDGSGVEGSYNEQFF
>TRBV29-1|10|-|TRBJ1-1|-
TGCAGCGGTCGTAACACTGAAGCTTTCTTT
CSGRNTEAFF
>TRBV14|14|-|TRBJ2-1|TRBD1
TGTGCCAGCAGCCCATTCAGGGGGCCTAGTGAGCAGTTCTTC
CASSPFRGPSEQFF
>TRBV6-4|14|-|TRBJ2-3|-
TGTGCCAGCAGTGAAACGGAGAGCACAGATACGCAGTATTTT
CASSETESTDTQYF
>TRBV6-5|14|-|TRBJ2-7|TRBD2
TGTGCCAGCAGTATAGCGGGGGGGCCTCACGAGCAGTACTTC
CASSIAGGPHEQYF
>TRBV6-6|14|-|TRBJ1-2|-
TGTGCCAGCAGCCTACTTACAGGGACCTATGGCTACACCTTC
CASSLLTGTYGYTF
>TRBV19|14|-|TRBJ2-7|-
TGTGCCAGTAGTATAAGGGGGATCTACTACGAGCAGTACTTC
CASSIRGIYYEQYF
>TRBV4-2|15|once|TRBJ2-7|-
TGTGCCAGCAGCCAAGAGGTGCGGGGGCCCTACGAGCAGTACTTC
CASSQEVRGPYEQYF
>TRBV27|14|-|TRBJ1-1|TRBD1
TGTGCCAGCAGACAGGGGGCAGAGAGGGCTGAAGCTTTCTTT
CASRQGAERAEAFF
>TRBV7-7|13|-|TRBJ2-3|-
TGTGCTAGCAGCTTAAGCGGCACAGATACGCAGTATTTT
CASSLSGTDTQYF
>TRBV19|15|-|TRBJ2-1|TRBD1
TGTGCCAGTAGTATTAGACAGGGCGAGGACAATGAGCAGTTCTTC
CASSIRQGEDNEQFF
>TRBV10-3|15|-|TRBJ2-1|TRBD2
TGTGCCATCAGTGAGGGCCTAGCGGGATACAATGAGCAGTTCTTC
CAISEGLAGYNEQFF
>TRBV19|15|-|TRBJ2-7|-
TGTGCCAGTAGTATATCTGCGACCGCCTATTACGAGCAGTACTTC
CASSISATAYYEQYF
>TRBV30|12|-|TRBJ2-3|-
TGTGCCTGGAGTGGCAGCACAGATACGCAGTATTTT
CAWSGSTDTQYF
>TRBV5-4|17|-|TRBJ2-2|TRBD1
TGTGCCAGCAGCCCGAGGCCATGGGACAGGAGGACCGGGGAGCTGTTTTTT
CASSPRPWDRRTGELFF
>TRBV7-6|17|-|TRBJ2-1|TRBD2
TGTGCCAGCAGCCGCCTCAGGCGGGGGGGATACTACAATGAGCAGTTCTTC
CASSRLRRGGYYNEQFF
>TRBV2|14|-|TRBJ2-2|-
TGTGCCAGCACGAGAACGGGTTACACCGGGGAGCTGTTTTTT
CASTRTGYTGELFF
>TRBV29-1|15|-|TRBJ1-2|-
TGCAGCGTTCCAGCGCTCTCCCCGCGGATCTATGGCTACACCTTC
CSVPALSPRIYGYTF
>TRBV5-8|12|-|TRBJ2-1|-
TGTGCCAGCAGCTTGATATGGAATGAGCAGTTCTTC
CASSLIWNEQFF
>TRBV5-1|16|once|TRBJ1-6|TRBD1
TGCGCCAGCAGCCTTTCCATGGGACAGGGTAATTCACCCCTCCACTTT
CASSLSMGQGNSPLHF
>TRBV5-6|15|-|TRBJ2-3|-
TGTGCCAGCAGCTGGTGGGGTAGCGCCAGAGATACGCAGTATTTT
CASSWWGSARDTQYF
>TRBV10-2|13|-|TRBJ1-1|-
TGCGCCAGCAGTGAGGGGAGAGTGACTGAAGCTTTCTTT
CASSEGRVTEAFF
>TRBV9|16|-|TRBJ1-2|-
TGTGCCAGCAGCGTAGGGCGGGAGGATTTAAACTATGGCTACACCTTC
CASSVGREDLNYGYTF
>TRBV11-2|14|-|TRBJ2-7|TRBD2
TGTGCCAGCAGCCGCCTGCGGGGGACCTACGAGCAGTACTTC
CASSRLRGTYEQYF
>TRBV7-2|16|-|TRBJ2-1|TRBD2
TGTGCCAGCAGCTTACCAGTAAGCGGGAGTTTAGGTGAGCAGTTCTTC
CASSLPVSGSLGEQFF
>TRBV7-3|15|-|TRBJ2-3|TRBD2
TGTGCCAGCAGCGAAGGGGCTAGCGGGGAAGATACGCAGTATTTT
CASSEGASGEDTQYF
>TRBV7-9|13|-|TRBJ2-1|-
TGTGCCAGCAGCTGGGGCCCTACAATCGAGCAGTTCTTC
CASSWGPTIEQFF
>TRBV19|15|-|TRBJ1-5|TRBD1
TGTGCCAGTAGTATAGGGGACAGGGGAGGTCAGCCCCAGCATTTT
CASSIGDRGGQPQHF
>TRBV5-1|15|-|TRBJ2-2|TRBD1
TGCGCCAGCAGCGGGGGACAGGGGGCCACCGGGGAGCTGTTTTTT
CASSGGQGATGELFF